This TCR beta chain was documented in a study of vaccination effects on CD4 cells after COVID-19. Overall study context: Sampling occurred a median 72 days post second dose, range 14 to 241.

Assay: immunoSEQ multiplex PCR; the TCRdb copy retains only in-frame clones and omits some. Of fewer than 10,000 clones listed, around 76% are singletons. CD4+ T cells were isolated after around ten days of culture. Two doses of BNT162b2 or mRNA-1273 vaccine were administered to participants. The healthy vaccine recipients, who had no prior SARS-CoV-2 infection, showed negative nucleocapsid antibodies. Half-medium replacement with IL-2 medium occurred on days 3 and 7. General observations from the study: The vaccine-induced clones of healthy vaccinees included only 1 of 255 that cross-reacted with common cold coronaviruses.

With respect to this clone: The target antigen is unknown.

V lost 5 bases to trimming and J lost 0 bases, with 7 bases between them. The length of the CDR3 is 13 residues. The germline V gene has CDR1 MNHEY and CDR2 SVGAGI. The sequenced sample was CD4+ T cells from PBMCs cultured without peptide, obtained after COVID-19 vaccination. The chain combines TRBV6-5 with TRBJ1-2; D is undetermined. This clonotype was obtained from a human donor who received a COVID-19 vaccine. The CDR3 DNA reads TGTGCCAGCAGTCCGACACCTAACTATGGCTACACCTTC. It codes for CASSPTPNYGYTF.